This T cell receptor (beta chain) was captured by sequencing in a study of T cell responses to AZD1222 COVID-19 vaccine. For this clone: No antigen is known for it.

Findings and caveats of the study: Samples come after the peak T cell response, not at day 14. Regions 160-218 and 743-854 dominated among vaccine-associated CD4 TCRs spanning spike.

Produced via immunoSEQ multiplex PCR; TCRdb's table is partial and in-frame only. The top ten hold roughly 10% of the sample, which has roughly 120,000 clones, 87% seen once. Germline V CDR1 and CDR2: LGHNA, YSLEER. V dropped 0 bases and J dropped 9; count of bases not matched to a gene: 4. The CDR3 consists of 15 residues. This sample comprised peripheral blood, obtained on day 0 of AZD1222 vaccination. This chain joins TRBV4-3 and TRBJ2-1; 11 positions agree with TRBD2. The origin of this receptor is an adult in good health. The CDR3 loop is CASSQDSGRASEQFF. CDR3 nucleotide sequence: TGCGCCAGCAGCCAAGATAGCGGGAGGGCCAGTGAGCAGTTCTTC.